The clone carrying this TCR beta chain has more than one count but fewer than ten. The sample comes from a study of immune evolution from preneoplasia to lung adenocarcinoma. Germline V CDR1 and CDR2: SGHRS, YFSETQ. Trimming took 2 bases from V and 2 from J; bases not matched to a gene: 6. The CDR3 sequence is 18 residues long. Assay: immunoSEQ multiplex PCR; the TCRdb copy retains only in-frame clones and omits some. The profile covers under 45,000 clones, with more than 60% appearing a single time and approximately 4.6% taken by the ten largest. The TCR was taken from a person aged 55 to 70 with lung adenocarcinoma. V gene TRBV5-1 combines with J gene TRBJ2-3; 15 nucleotides align to TRBD2. What was sequenced was FFPE invasive lung adenocarcinoma tissue. In DNA, the CDR3 is TGCGCCAGCAGCTTCTGGGGGACTAGCGGGAGGACCACAGATACGCAGTATTTT. Protein: CASSFWGTSGRTTDTQYF.